This T cell receptor (beta chain) was profiled in a study of blood T cell repertoires in COVID-19 (dated by TCRdb to 2020 to 2021). Concerning the study at large: Collaborator samples came from the United States, Italy and Spain and covered acute and convalescent phases of COVID-19. The material from the prospective study consisted of cDNA or gDNA derived from T cells, B-cell-depleted T cells, or PBMCs. Deeply sampled blood TCRbeta repertoires from subjects exposed to, actively infected with, or recovered from COVID-19 were included in the dataset. A freely available public database, intended as a resource for researchers studying the immune response to SARS-CoV-2, is where the repertoires were released. Samples came from the ongoing ImmuneRACE study (first 160 participants) plus 1,254 subjects from 6 global collaborators. A de-identified subject ID, COVID-19 status, age in years and sex were almost always included in the sample metadata. Where available, HLA class I and class II types were obtained from metadata supplied by the sample provider rather than from assay-based typing.

TCRbeta CDR3 regions were amplified from genomic DNA by means of the immunoSEQ Assay, a bias-controlled multiplex PCR. Per the authors' processing: Nucleated cell counts per sample were estimated from amplification of reference gene primers within the assay. Sequence reads were collapsed and filtered to measure the absolute abundance of every unique TCRbeta CDR3 rearrangement. Productive Simpson clonality was computed per sample as the square root of Simpson's diversity index over productive rearrangements. TCRdb took over this immuneACCESS table, retaining in-frame rearrangements with V and J assigned. Such tables are incomplete; in checked studies, under half of the missing clones stem from an unresolved V gene, and the remainder is unexplained. V and J calls and clone size are those listed in that table; D and trimming were worked out from the DNA. Within this sample are 300,000 to 350,000 clones, with more than 90% of them counted one time only. About 4.2% of the sample comes from the top ten.

General study outcomes and caveats: How much clinical and demographic metadata was included differed by source and by participant, and the metadata was provided uncurated.

Only a few counts were recorded for this clone. Which antigen it targets is not known. Base quality data are lacking; no much larger clone is found one base away. Participants in the prospective study were aged roughly 18 to 100 years, lived in about two dozen United States geographic areas, and enrolled through a virtual design. In the prospective study, cohorts were assigned on the basis of participant-reported clinical history obtained from a screening survey and a study questionnaire. Exposed participants had been in contact with someone with a PCR-confirmed or clinician-diagnosed COVID-19 case within 2 weeks of study entry. In the prospective study, whole blood, serum and a nasopharyngeal or oropharyngeal swab were collected from each participant by mobile phlebotomists. Over a 2-month period, participants in the prospective study had the option of providing additional blood draws and questionnaires. Before DNA extraction, prospective study blood samples were shipped either frozen or at room temperature.

A distance of 16 bases separates the germline ends of V and J, which lose 4 bases and 6 bases respectively. The CDR3 starts with the cysteine, ends with the phenylalanine, and has 14 residues. CDR3 DNA is the only sequence kept; it has 42 bases, read in frame from the first base. CDR1 is given as KGHSH and CDR2 as LQKENI, both from the germline V gene. The sample comprised PBMCs or T cells enriched from blood (not recorded which). This TCR derives from a woman between 25 and 40 years old who had been exposed to COVID-19. The chain is assembled from TRBV18 and TRBJ2-7, and possibly TRBD1, on 7 matching bases. This receptor has the CDR3 CASSRRTGEAEQYF. Here is the DNA: TGTGCCAGCTCACGAAGAACAGGGGAGGCCGAGCAGTACTTC.